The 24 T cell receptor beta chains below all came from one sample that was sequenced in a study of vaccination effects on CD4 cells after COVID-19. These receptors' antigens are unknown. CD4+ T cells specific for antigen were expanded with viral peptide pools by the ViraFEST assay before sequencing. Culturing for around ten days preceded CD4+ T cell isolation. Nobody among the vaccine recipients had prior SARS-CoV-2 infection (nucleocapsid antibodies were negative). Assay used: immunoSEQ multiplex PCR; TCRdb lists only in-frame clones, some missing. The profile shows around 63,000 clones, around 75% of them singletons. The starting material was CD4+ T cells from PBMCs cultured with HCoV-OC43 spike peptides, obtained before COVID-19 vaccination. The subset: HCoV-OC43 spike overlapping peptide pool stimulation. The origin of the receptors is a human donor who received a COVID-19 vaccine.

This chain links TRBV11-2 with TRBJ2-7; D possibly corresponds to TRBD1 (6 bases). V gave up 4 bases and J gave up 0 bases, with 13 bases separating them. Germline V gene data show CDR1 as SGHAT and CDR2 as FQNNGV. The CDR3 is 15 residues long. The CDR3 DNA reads TGTGCCAGCAGCTATGACAGGCAGAGCTCCTACGAGCAGTACGTC. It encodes CASSYDRQSSYEQYV.

The CDR3 loop reads CATTLWENTGELFF. Written as DNA, the CDR3 is TGCGCCACCACACTGTGGGAGAACACCGGGGAGCTGTTTTTT. The chain recombines TRBV5-1 with TRBJ2-2, with D hard to call. Germline loops: CDR1 SGHRS, CDR2 YFSETQ. Trimming removed 9 bases from V and 1 base from J, with 13 bases in between. The CDR3 consists of 14 residues. Full variable domain (rest looked up from reference TRBV5-1 and TRBJ2-2): KAGVTQTPRYLIKTRGQQVTLSCSPISGHRSVSWYQQTPGQGLQFLFEYFSETQRNKGNFPGRFSGRQFSNSRSEMNVSTLELGDSALYLCATTLWENTGELFFGEGSRLTVL.

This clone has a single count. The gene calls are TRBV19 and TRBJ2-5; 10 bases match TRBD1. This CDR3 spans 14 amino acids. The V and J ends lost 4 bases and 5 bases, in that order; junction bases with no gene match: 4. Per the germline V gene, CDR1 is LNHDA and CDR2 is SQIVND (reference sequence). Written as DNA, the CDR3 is TGTGCCAGTAGTACGGGACAGGGGAGGGAGACCCAGTACTTC. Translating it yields CASSTGQGRETQYF.

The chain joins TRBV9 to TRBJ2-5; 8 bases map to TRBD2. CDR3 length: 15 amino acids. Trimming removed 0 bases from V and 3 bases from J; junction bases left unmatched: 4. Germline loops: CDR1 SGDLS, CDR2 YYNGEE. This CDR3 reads CASSVGGGREETQYF. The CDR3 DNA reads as TGTGCCAGCAGCGTAGGCGGGGGGCGGGAAGAGACCCAGTACTTC.

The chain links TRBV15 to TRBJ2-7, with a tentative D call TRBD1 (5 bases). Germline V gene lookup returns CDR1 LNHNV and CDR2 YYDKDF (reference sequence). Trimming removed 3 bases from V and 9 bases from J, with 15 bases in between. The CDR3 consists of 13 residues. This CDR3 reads CATSRDQGFGQYV. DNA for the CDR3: TGTGCCACCAGCAGGGACCAGGGATTCGGGCAGTACGTC.

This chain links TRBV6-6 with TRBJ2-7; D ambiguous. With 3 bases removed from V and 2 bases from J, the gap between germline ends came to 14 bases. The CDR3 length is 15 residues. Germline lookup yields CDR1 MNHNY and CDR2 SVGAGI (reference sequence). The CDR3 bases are TGTGCCAGCAGTTATTATGGAGACATACCCTACGAGCAGTACGTC. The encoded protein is CASSYYGDIPYEQYV.

This chain's CDR3 is CASSLRAGEIGGELFF. The DNA of the CDR3 is TGCGCCAGCAGCTTGAGGGCAGGGGAAATTGGCGGGGAGCTGTTTTTT. The rearrangement joins TRBV5-1 to TRBJ2-2; a possible D gene is TRBD1 (6 bases). The germline V and J ends were trimmed by 1 base and 7 bases, with 17 bases remaining between them. This CDR3 is built from 16 residues. CDR1 is SGHRS and CDR2 is YFSETQ in the germline V gene.

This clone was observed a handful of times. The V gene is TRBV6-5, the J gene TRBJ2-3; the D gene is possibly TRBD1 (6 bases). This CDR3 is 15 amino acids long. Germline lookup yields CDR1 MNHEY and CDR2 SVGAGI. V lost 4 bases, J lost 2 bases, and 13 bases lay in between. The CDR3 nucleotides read TGTGCCAGCAGTTCCCAGGGGACATACACAGATACGCAGTATTTT. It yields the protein CASSSQGTYTDTQYF.

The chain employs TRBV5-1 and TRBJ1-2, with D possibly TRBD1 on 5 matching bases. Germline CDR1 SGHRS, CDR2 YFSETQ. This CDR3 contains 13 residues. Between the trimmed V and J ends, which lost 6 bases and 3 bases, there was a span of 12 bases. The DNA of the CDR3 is TGCGCCAGCACCACCGGGGGAGACTATGGCTACACCTTC. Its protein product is CASTTGGDYGYTF.

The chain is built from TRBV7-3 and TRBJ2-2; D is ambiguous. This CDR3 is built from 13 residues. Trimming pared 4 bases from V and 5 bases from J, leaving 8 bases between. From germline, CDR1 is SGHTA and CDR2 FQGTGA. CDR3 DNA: TGTGCCAGCAGCTGGACCCAAACCGGGGAGCTGTTTTTT. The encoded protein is CASSWTQTGELFF.

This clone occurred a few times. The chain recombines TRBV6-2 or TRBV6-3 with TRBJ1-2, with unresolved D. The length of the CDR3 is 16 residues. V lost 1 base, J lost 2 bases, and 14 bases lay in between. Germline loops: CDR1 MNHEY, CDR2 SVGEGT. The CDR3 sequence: CASSYYLARRNYGYTF. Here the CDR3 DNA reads TGTGCCAGCAGTTACTATCTGGCCAGGCGGAACTATGGCTACACCTTC.

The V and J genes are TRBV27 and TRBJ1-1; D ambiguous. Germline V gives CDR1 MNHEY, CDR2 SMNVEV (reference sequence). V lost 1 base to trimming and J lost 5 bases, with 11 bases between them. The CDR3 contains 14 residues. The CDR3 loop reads CASSLFGFVTEAFF. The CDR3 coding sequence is TGTGCCAGCAGTTTATTTGGGTTTGTTACTGAAGCTTTCTTT.

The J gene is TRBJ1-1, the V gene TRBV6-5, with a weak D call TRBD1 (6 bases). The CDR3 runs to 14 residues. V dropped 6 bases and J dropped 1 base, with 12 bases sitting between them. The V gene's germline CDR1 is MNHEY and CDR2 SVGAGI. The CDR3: CASSAGTKNTEAFF. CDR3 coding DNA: TGTGCCAGCAGCGCCGGGACAAAGAACACTGAAGCTTTCTTT.

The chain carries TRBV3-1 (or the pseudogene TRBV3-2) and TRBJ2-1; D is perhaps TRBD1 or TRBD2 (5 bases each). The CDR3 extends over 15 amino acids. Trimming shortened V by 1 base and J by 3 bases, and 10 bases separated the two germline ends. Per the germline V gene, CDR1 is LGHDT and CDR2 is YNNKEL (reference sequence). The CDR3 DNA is TGTGCCAGCAGCCAAGCTCGGGGCGGCTACAATGAGCAGTTCTTC. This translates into CASSQARGGYNEQFF.

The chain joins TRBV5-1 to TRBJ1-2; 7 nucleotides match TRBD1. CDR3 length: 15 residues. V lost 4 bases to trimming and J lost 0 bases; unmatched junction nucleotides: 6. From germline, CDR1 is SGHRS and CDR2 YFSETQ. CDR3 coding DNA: TGCGCCAGCAGCCTACGGGACAGCACTAACTATGGCTACACCTTC. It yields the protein CASSLRDSTNYGYTF.

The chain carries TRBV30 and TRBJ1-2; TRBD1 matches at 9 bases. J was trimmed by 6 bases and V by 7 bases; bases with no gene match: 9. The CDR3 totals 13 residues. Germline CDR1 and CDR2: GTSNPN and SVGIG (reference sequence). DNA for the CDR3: TGTGCCTTGGCAACAGGGGGCGCGGATGGCTACACCTTC. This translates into CALATGGADGYTF. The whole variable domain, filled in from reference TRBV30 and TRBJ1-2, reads SQTIHQWPATLVQPVGSPLSLECTVEGTSNPNLYWYRQAAGRGLQLLFYSVGIGQISSEVPQNLSASRPQDRQFILSSKKLLLSDSGFYLCALATGGADGYTFGSGTRLTVV.

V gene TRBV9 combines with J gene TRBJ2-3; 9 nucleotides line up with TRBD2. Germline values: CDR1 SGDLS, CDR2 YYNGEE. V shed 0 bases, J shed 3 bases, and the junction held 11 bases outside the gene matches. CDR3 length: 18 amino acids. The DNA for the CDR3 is TGTGCCAGCAGCGTAGGGCTCTCGGCGGGGGGGCGTACAGATACGCAGTATTTT. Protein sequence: CASSVGLSAGGRTDTQYF.

The CDR3 sequence: CASSQDWYSSGANVLTF. The CDR3 DNA is TGTGCCAGCAGCCAAGATTGGTATTCGTCTGGGGCCAACGTCCTGACTTTC. The rearrangement links TRBV4-2 to TRBJ2-6; D unclear. Germline V gives CDR1 LGHNA, CDR2 YNFKEQ. Trimming removed 0 bases from V and 1 base from J, with 10 bases in between. The CDR3 spans 17 residues.

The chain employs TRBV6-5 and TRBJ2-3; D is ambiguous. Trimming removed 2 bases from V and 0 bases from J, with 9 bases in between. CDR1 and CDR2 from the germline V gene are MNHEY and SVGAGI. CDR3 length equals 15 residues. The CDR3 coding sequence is TGTGCCAGCAGTTACATGGCGGACAGCACAGATACGCAGTATTTT. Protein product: CASSYMADSTDTQYF.

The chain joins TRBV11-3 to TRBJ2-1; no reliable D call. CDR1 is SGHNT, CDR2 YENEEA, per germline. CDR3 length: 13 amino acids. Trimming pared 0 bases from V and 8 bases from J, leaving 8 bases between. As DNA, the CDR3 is TGTGCCAGCAGCTTAGATCGCTGGGATGAGCAGTTCTTC. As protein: CASSLDRWDEQFF. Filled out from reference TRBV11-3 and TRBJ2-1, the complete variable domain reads EAGVVQSPRYKIIEKKQPVAFWCNPISGHNTLYWYLQNLGQGPELLIRYENEEAVDDSQLPKDRFSAERLKGVDSTLKIQPAELGDSAVYLCASSLDRWDEQFFGPGTRLTVL.

CDR3 nucleotides: TGTGCCAGCAGCGTAGACAAGAACACTGAAGCTTTCTTT. It translates to CASSVDKNTEAFF. The rearrangement joins TRBV9 to TRBJ1-1; D is ambiguous. V was cut by 0 bases and J by 1 base, with 4 bases left in between. The CDR3 totals 13 residues. Germline assignment: CDR1 SGDLS and CDR2 YYNGEE.

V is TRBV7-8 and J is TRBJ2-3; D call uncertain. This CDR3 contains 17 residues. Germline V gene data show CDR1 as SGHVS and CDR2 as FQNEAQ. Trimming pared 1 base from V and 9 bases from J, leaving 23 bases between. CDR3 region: CASSLDDQVFPRKTQYF. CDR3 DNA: TGTGCCAGCAGCTTAGACGACCAGGTTTTTCCTAGGAAAACGCAGTATTTT.

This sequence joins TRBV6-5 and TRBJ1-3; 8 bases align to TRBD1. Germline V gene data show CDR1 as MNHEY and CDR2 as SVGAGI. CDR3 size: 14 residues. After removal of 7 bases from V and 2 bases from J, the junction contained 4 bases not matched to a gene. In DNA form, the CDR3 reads TGTGCCAGCATTAGCAGGGGGCCTGGAAACACCATATATTTT. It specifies CASISRGPGNTIYF.

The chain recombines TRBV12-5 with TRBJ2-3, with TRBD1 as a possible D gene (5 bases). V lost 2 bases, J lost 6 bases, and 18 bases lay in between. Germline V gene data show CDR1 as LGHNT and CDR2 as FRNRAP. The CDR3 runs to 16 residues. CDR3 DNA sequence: TGTGCTAGTGGTTTGCTAATAGGGGTCCTCGAGGATACGCAGTATTTT. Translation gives CASGLLIGVLEDTQYF. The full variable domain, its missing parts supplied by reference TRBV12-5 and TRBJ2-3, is DARVTQTPRHKVTEMGQEVTMRCQPILGHNTVFWYRQTMMQGLELLAYFRNRAPLDDSGMPKDRFSAEMPDATLATLKIQPSEPRDSAVYFCASGLLIGVLEDTQYFGPGTRLTVL.